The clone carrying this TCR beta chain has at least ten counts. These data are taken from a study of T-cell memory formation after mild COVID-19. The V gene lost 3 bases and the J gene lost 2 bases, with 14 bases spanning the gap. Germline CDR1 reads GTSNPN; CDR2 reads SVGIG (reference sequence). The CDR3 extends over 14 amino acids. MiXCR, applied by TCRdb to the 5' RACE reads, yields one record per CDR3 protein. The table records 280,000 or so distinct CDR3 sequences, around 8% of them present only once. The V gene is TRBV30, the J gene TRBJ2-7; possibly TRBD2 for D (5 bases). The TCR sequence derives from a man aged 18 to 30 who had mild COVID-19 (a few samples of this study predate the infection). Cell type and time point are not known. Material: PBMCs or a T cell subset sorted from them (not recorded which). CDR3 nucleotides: TGTGCCTGGAGCCCCCCCCTAGCTCCCTACGAGCAGTACTTC. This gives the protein CAWSPPLAPYEQYF.